A selection of T cell receptor beta chains follows, all from one sample in a study of multiple sclerosis patients with progressive multifocal leukoencephalopathy. Repertoires were generated with immunoSEQ multiplex PCR, while TCRdb's copy carries only in-frame clones and drops some. The repertoire holds more than 30,000 clones, with approximately 89% as singletons. Sequencing was carried out using PBMCs. The receptors were sampled from a human donor with multiple sclerosis. The CDR3 runs from the conserved cysteine through the conserved F or W. D genes are given only for firm matches. A row's size may be missing; if present it is once, few, many or a size class.

j_call v_call d_call cdr3_length clone_size cdr3_aa cdr3_nt
TRBJ1-1 TRBV5-6 . 16 . CASSLVAGRANTEAFF TGTGCCAGCAGCTTGGTGGCGGGGAGGGCGAACACTGAAGCTTTCTTT
TRBJ1-1 TRBV18 . 15 . CASSRDYPMNTEAFF TGTGCCAGCTCACGGGACTACCCAATGAACACTGAAGCTTTCTTT
TRBJ2-7 TRBV7-2 TRBD1 13 . CASSFNRGYEQYF TGTGCCAGCAGCTTCAACAGGGGTTACGAGCAGTACTTC
TRBJ1-6 TRBV5-1 TRBD1 14 once CASSLTGDNSPLHF TGCGCCAGCAGCTTGACAGGGGATAATTCACCCCTCCACTTT
TRBJ2-7 TRBV6-1 TRBD2 15 . CASTWGLAGNYEQYF TGTGCCAGCACCTGGGGGCTAGCGGGCAACTACGAGCAGTACTTC
TRBJ1-5 TRBV28 TRBD1 14 . CASSLGQGGQPQHF TGTGCCAGCAGCCTTGGACAGGGGGGTCAGCCCCAGCATTTT
TRBJ2-6 TRBV5-1 . 15 . CASSLVNSGANVLTF TGCGCCAGCAGCCTCGTTAACTCTGGGGCCAACGTCCTGACTTTC
TRBJ2-3 TRBV6-4 . 16 . CASSDNPSGGTDTQYF TGTGCCAGCAGTGACAACCCGTCGGGAGGCACAGATACGCAGTATTTT
TRBJ1-1 TRBV10-3 . 14 once CAISPRQANTEAFF TGTGCCATCAGCCCCCGACAGGCGAACACTGAAGCTTTCTTT
TRBJ1-1 TRBV28 . 13 . CAGTDRMNTEAFF TGTGCCGGGACTGACAGGATGAACACTGAAGCTTTCTTT
TRBJ2-7 TRBV7-9 . 15 . CASSSWQLASYEQYF TGTGCCAGCAGCTCATGGCAACTCGCCTCCTACGAGCAGTACTTC
TRBJ2-2 TRBV10-3 . 14 . CAIRPGPNTGELFF TGTGCCATCAGGCCGGGACCGAACACCGGGGAGCTGTTTTTT
TRBJ1-1 TRBV4-1 . 14 . CASSLQGTDTEAFF TGCGCCAGCAGCCTTCAGGGGACCGACACTGAAGCTTTCTTT
TRBJ1-2 TRBV5-4 . 15 . CASSPRGTLSYGYTF TGTGCCAGCAGCCCCAGGGGTACCCTTTCCTATGGCTACACCTTC
TRBJ1-1 TRBV27 TRBD1 14 . CASSTWTGNTEAFF TGTGCCAGCAGCACTTGGACAGGGAACACTGAAGCTTTCTTT
TRBJ1-1 TRBV29-1 . 15 . CSVVDPPGTNTEAFF TGCAGCGTTGTAGATCCGCCAGGGACGAACACTGAAGCTTTCTTT
TRBJ2-2 TRBV18 . 16 once CASSPKTVSNTGELFF TGTGCCAGCTCACCCAAAACAGTATCGAACACCGGGGAGCTGTTTTTT
TRBJ1-1 TRBV28 . 16 . CASSSRFRFRGTEAFF TGTGCCAGCAGTTCCCGTTTCCGATTTCGGGGGACTGAAGCTTTCTTT
TRBJ1-2 TRBV2 TRBD1 14 once CASSTIGQGSGYTF TGTGCCAGCAGTACAATTGGACAGGGTAGTGGCTACACCTTC
TRBJ2-3 TRBV12-5 TRBD2 21 . CASGLTRGVLAGEWGTDTQYF TGTGCTAGTGGTTTGACCCGAGGAGTTCTAGCGGGAGAATGGGGCACAGATACGCAGTATTTT
TRBJ1-1 TRBV10-3 . 15 . CAISEPPGRGTEAFF TGTGCCATCAGTGAGCCTCCAGGGAGGGGAACTGAAGCTTTCTTT
TRBJ2-3 TRBV6-5 TRBD2 16 few CASSSIAGASTDTQYF TGTGCCAGCAGTTCAATAGCGGGGGCTAGCACAGATACGCAGTATTTT
TRBJ2-7 TRBV2 TRBD2 16 . CASSEPGAGRSYEQYF TGTGCCAGCAGCGAACCAGGAGCGGGAAGGAGCTACGAGCAGTACTTC
TRBJ2-5 TRBV19 . 13 . CASSSGFSETQYF TGTGCCAGTAGTTCGGGTTTTTCAGAGACCCAGTACTTC
TRBJ2-7 TRBV2 TRBD2 13 . CASRLLAGVEQYF TGTGCCAGCAGGTTACTAGCGGGAGTCGAGCAGTACTTC
TRBJ2-3 TRBV6-5 . 13 once CASRGWSTDTQYF TGTGCCAGCAGAGGATGGAGCACAGATACGCAGTATTTT
TRBJ2-1 TRBV19 . 12 . CASSIWGKEQFF TGTGCCAGTAGTATATGGGGCAAGGAGCAGTTCTTC
TRBJ1-5 TRBV10-3 TRBD1 18 once CAISESGRGQRGDQPQHF TGTGCCATCAGTGAGTCCGGCAGGGGGCAAAGGGGAGATCAGCCCCAGCATTTT
TRBJ2-7 TRBV10-2 TRBD1 14 . CASSGRDRDYEQYF TGCGCCAGCAGTGGAAGGGACAGGGACTACGAGCAGTACTTC
TRBJ2-3 TRBV9 . 14 . CASSVGLGTDTQYF TGTGCCAGCAGCGTAGGACTAGGCACAGATACGCAGTATTTT
TRBJ1-5 TRBV4-3 . 16 . CASSQDWGQSIQPQHF TGCGCCAGCAGCCAAGATTGGGGCCAGTCCATCCAGCCCCAGCATTTT
TRBJ1-2 TRBV9 . 14 . CASSVGGLSYGYTF TGTGCCAGCAGCGTAGGAGGGCTATCCTATGGCTACACCTTC
TRBJ2-2 TRBV4-1 . 12 . CASSQGPEELFF TGCGCCAGCAGCCAAGGTCCGGAGGAGCTGTTTTTT
TRBJ2-2 TRBV19 TRBD1 18 few CASIPATGTGANTGELFF TGTGCCAGTATTCCCGCCACGGGGACAGGGGCGAACACCGGGGAGCTGTTTTTT
TRBJ2-1 TRBV19 . 16 . CASSIERGFFYNEQFF TGTGCCAGTAGTATAGAAAGGGGGTTCTTCTACAATGAGCAGTTCTTC
TRBJ2-3 TRBV5-1 TRBD1 14 . CASSPGQDVDTQYF TGCGCCAGCAGTCCGGGACAGGACGTGGATACGCAGTATTTT
TRBJ2-7 TRBV14 . 13 few CASSQDVVGEQYF TGTGCCAGCAGCCAAGATGTTGTGGGCGAGCAGTACTTC
TRBJ2-7 TRBV29-1 . 13 . CSVDGRDSYEQYF TGCAGCGTTGATGGGCGGGACTCCTACGAGCAGTACTTC
TRBJ1-2 TRBV6-1 . 10 . CATEILGYTF TGTGCCACCGAGATCCTGGGCTACACCTTC
TRBJ1-2 TRBV30 . 17 . CACHRVNLAGGKDGYTF TGTGCCTGCCACCGGGTTAACCTGGCGGGGGGCAAGGATGGCTACACCTTC
TRBJ1-2 TRBV7-6 . 18 . CASSPLRGAQEQYYGYTF TGTGCCAGCAGCCCGCTAAGAGGTGCGCAGGAACAATATTATGGCTACACCTTC
TRBJ2-7 TRBV5-4 TRBD2 14 once CASSSSGTPYEQYF TGTGCCAGCAGCTCTAGCGGGACCCCCTACGAGCAGTACTTC
TRBJ2-7 TRBV15 TRBD2 19 once CATSSGRAMGGRALYEQYF TGTGCCACCAGCAGTGGAAGAGCCATGGGCGGGAGGGCACTCTACGAGCAGTACTTC
TRBJ1-2 TRBV7-8 . 16 . CASSLETVGYGYGYTF TGTGCCAGCAGCTTAGAGACAGTAGGTTACGGCTATGGCTACACCTTC
TRBJ2-2 TRBV11-2 . 12 . CASSLAVGELFF TGTGCCAGCAGCTTAGCAGTCGGGGAGCTGTTTTTT
TRBJ2-3 TRBV6-6 . 15 . CASTLGGKFTDTQYF TGTGCCAGCACCTTAGGTGGAAAATTCACAGATACGCAGTATTTT
TRBJ2-3 TRBV9 . 15 once CASSGSRGYADTQYF TGTGCCAGCAGCGGCTCCAGGGGATATGCAGATACGCAGTATTTT